These T cell receptor beta chains were read from a single sample in a study of Ad26.COV2.S vaccination and SARS-CoV-2 variants. Generated by immunoSEQ multiplex PCR, the TCRdb table keeps only in-frame clones and is missing some. The table has about 680,000 clones, more than 70% seen once. Material: peripheral blood, obtained in a trial of Ad26.COV2.S vaccine versus placebo. Source of these receptors: a person between 18 and 59 years old who received the Ad26.COV2.S COVID-19 vaccine or a placebo. Both conserved end residues are part of each CDR3. The D gene is left open where the match is weak.

d_gene,v_gene,j_gene,CDR3aa,CDR3nt
NA,TRBV5-1,TRBJ2-1,CASSLVQGEFNEQFF,TGCGCCAGCAGCTTAGTACAGGGCGAGTTTAATGAGCAGTTCTTC
NA,TRBV6-5,TRBJ2-7,CASKAGVSYEQYF,TGTGCCAGCAAGGCAGGAGTTTCCTACGAGCAGTACTTC
TRBD1,TRBV7-9,TRBJ2-3,CASSYPGQADTQYF,TGTGCCAGCAGCTACCCGGGACAGGCAGATACGCAGTATTTT
TRBD1,TRBV27,TRBJ1-5,CASSSRVTGLVRQPQHF,TGTGCCAGCAGTTCCAGGGTGACAGGGCTTGTTCGTCAGCCCCAGCATTTT
NA,TRBV4-1,TRBJ1-6,CASSPGPSSYNSPLHF,TGCGCCAGCAGCCCGGGTCCTAGCTCCTATAATTCACCCCTCCACTTT
NA,TRBV7-9,TRBJ2-5,CASSSDFQETQYF,TGTGCCAGCAGCTCGGACTTCCAAGAGACCCAGTACTTC
TRBD2,TRBV7-3,TRBJ2-2,CASSLRGDLNTGELFF,TGTGCCAGCAGCTTACGGGGGGACCTAAACACCGGGGAGCTGTTTTTT
TRBD1,TRBV5-1,TRBJ1-6,CASSLGQGYNSPLHF,TGCGCCAGCAGCTTGGGACAGGGGTACAATTCACCCCTCCACTTT
NA,TRBV7-8,TRBJ2-5,CASSLDWSAGETQYF,TGTGCCAGCAGCTTAGATTGGTCGGCTGGGGAGACCCAGTACTTC
TRBD2,TRBV6-2/TRBV6-3,TRBJ2-5,CASSSPPGSGGASTQYF,TGTGCCAGCAGTTCCCCGCCGGGAAGCGGGGGGGCGTCCACCCAGTACTTC
TRBD2,TRBV5-4,TRBJ2-7,CASSTPSGSSYEQYF,TGTGCCAGCAGCACCCCTAGCGGTTCTTCCTACGAGCAGTACTTC
NA,TRBV11-2,TRBJ2-7,CASSSGVYEQYF,TGTGCCAGCAGCTCCGGCGTCTACGAGCAGTACTTC
NA,TRBV7-9,TRBJ2-3,CASSPGGDTQYF,TGTGCCAGCAGCCCCGGTGGGGATACGCAGTATTTT
NA,TRBV4-2,TRBJ1-6,CASSQEGSYNSPLHF,TGTGCCAGCAGCCAAGAGGGCTCCTATAATTCACCCCTCCACTTT
NA,TRBV3-1/TRBV3-2,TRBJ2-1,CASSQDLIRGERNEQFF,TGTGCCAGCAGCCAAGACCTCATAAGGGGTGAACGCAATGAGCAGTTCTTC
NA,TRBV11-2,TRBJ2-6,CASSLDPAGFFSGANVLTF,TGTGCCAGCAGCTTAGATCCCGCAGGGTTCTTCTCTGGGGCCAACGTCCTGACTTTC
NA,TRBV6-5,TRBJ2-6,CASSRGTGANVLTF,TGTGCCAGCAGCAGGGGCACTGGGGCCAACGTCCTGACTTTC
NA,TRBV18,TRBJ1-3,CASSQVISSGNTIYF,TGTGCCAGCTCACAGGTGATAAGCTCTGGAAACACCATATATTTT
NA,TRBV2,TRBJ2-7,CASSAGERVYEQYF,TGTGCCAGCAGTGCGGGAGAAAGGGTCTACGAGCAGTACTTC
NA,TRBV19,TRBJ2-4,CASTPPGLRMGIQYF,TGTGCCAGTACACCACCGGGACTGCGGATGGGTATTCAGTACTTC
NA,TRBV2,TRBJ1-5,CASSDAGYDGQPQHF,TGTGCCAGCAGTGATGCAGGGTATGACGGTCAGCCCCAGCATTTT
TRBD1,TRBV3-1/TRBV3-2,TRBJ1-1,CASSRQGYNTEAFF,TGTGCCAGCAGCCGACAGGGATATAACACTGAAGCTTTCTTT
TRBD1,TRBV7-6,TRBJ1-4,CASSSGQGEKLFF,TGTGCCAGCAGCTCGGGACAGGGAGAAAAACTGTTTTTT
TRBD1,TRBV19,TRBJ2-7,CASTRSGTAPYEQYF,TGTGCCAGCACCCGATCCGGGACAGCCCCCTACGAGCAGTACTTC
TRBD1,TRBV29-1,TRBJ2-1,CSVKATGGQDNEQFF,TGCAGCGTTAAAGCCACAGGGGGCCAGGACAATGAGCAGTTCTTC
NA,TRBV15,TRBJ1-4,CATSRNRGFNEKLFF,TGTGCCACCAGCAGAAACCGGGGGTTTAATGAAAAACTGTTTTTT
TRBD1,TRBV6-6,TRBJ1-5,CASGTGGFQPQHF,TGTGCCAGCGGAACAGGGGGCTTTCAGCCCCAGCATTTT
TRBD1,TRBV12-5,TRBJ1-1,CASGLVLLSDRADTEAFF,TGTGCTAGTGGTTTGGTACTTCTTTCCGACAGGGCCGACACTGAAGCTTTCTTT
NA,TRBV7-8,TRBJ1-3,CASSTIGSGNTIYF,TGTGCCAGCAGCACGATAGGCTCTGGAAACACCATATATTTT
NA,TRBV19,TRBJ2-2,CASSKANTGELFF,TGTGCCAGTAGTAAGGCGAACACCGGGGAGCTGTTTTTT
TRBD1,TRBV27,TRBJ2-1,CASSFSRGQVNNEQFF,TGTGCCAGCAGTTTCTCTCGGGGACAGGTGAACAATGAGCAGTTCTTC
NA,TRBV19,TRBJ1-5,CASRYSQISPQHF,TGTGCCAGTAGGTATTCGCAAATTTCGCCCCAGCATTTT
NA,TRBV5-1,TRBJ1-4,CASSFDPFISEKLFF,TGCGCCAGCAGCTTCGACCCGTTTATCAGTGAAAAACTGTTTTTT
NA,TRBV6-5,TRBJ2-1,CASRGSVSIEQFF,TGTGCCAGCAGAGGTTCGGTTAGCATCGAGCAGTTCTTC
TRBD2,TRBV7-6,TRBJ2-7,CASSLDGLAGGREQYF,TGTGCCAGCAGCTTAGACGGGCTAGCGGGAGGACGCGAGCAGTACTTC
NA,TRBV7-3,TRBJ1-3,CASSLRGGSGNTIYF,TGTGCCAGCAGCTTAAGAGGGGGATCTGGAAACACCATATATTTT